The 29 T cell receptor beta chains below were found in one sample sequenced in a study of CD8+ T cells in alopecia areata. Extracted RNA was reverse transcribed, and the resulting cDNA served as sequencing template. Sequencing used immunoSEQ multiplex PCR; TCRdb keeps in-frame clones, though not all of them. The repertoire holds roughly 130,000 clones, with roughly 58% as singletons. The source was CD4+ T cells sorted from blood, collected at week 0. The receptors derive from a human donor with alopecia areata.

This clone was seen a few times. V gene TRBV7-8 combines with J gene TRBJ1-6, with 10 bases matching TRBD1. In germline, CDR1 is SGHVS, CDR2 FQNEAQ. This CDR3 is built from 16 residues. The trim removed 0 bases at V and 10 bases at J, leaving 6 bases unmatched. The CDR3 DNA reads as TGTGCCAGCAGCTTAGCCGGGACAGGGGTAGGATCACCCCTCCACTTT. Residues: CASSLAGTGVGSPLHF.

The J gene is TRBJ1-2, the V gene TRBV4-3; 7 bases are a match to TRBD1. The CDR3 spans 14 residues. Trimming at V came to 4 bases and at J to 6 bases, leaving 8 bases not matched to a gene. Germline V gene lookup returns CDR1 LGHNA and CDR2 YSLEER. For the CDR3, the DNA is TGCGCCAGCAGCCCGATACAGGGGTCGGATGGCTACACCTTC. Residues: CASSPIQGSDGYTF.

This clone turned up a few times. This chain uses TRBV4-3 with TRBJ2-1; D is unclear. CDR1 LGHNA and CDR2 YSLEER come from the germline V gene. Trimming left V 4 bases short and J 0 bases short, with 16 bases between. The CDR3 is 17 residues long. CDR3 sequence reads: CASSLEIPQSSYNEQFF. The CDR3 DNA is TGCGCCAGCAGCCTGGAAATCCCGCAGAGCTCCTACAATGAGCAGTTCTTC.

This clone was counted a few times. The rearrangement joins TRBV28 to TRBJ1-1; D unresolved. The CDR3 sequence is 14 residues long. Trimming stripped 5 bases from V and 1 base from J, with 11 bases between. The germline V gene has CDR1 MDHEN and CDR2 SYDVKM. The CDR3 loop reads CASSILVGNTEAFF. The CDR3 nucleotides are TGTGCCAGCAGTATCTTAGTGGGGAACACTGAAGCTTTCTTT.

The chain is built from TRBV11-1 and TRBJ1-4; no clear D gene. Germline lookup yields CDR1 SGHAT and CDR2 FQDESV (reference sequence). The length of the CDR3 is 13 residues. V lost 5 bases and J 8 bases, leaving 12 bases between the germline ends. CDR3 loop: CASSVGRDEKLFF. CDR3 bases: TGTGCCAGCAGCGTGGGCCGTGACGAAAAACTGTTTTTT.

V usage is TRBV5-1 and J usage is TRBJ2-1; 7 nucleotides line up with TRBD1. Germline CDR1 and CDR2: SGHRS and YFSETQ. V was pared by 6 bases and J by 3 bases, with 6 bases of the junction left unmatched. This CDR3 has 14 residues. The CDR3 sequence: CASTRGIGYNEQFF. The CDR3 DNA is TGCGCCAGCACCAGGGGGATTGGCTACAATGAGCAGTTCTTC.

The chain links TRBV7-2 to TRBJ1-3, with D unresolved. The CDR3 length is 14 residues. The germline gives CDR1 SGHTA, CDR2 FQGNSA. V lost 5 bases and J 1 base, leaving 9 bases between the germline ends. In nucleotides, the CDR3 is TGTGCCAGCAGCCCAGACACGTCTGGAAACACCATATATTTT. Its protein is CASSPDTSGNTIYF.

The chain has TRBV5-1 and TRBJ1-1; D gene ambiguous. Germline CDR1 reads SGHRS; CDR2 reads YFSETQ. Deletions cut 4 bases from V and 5 bases from J, with 9 bases between. The CDR3 consists of 12 residues. The CDR3 DNA reads TGCGCCAGCAGCCCCGGTCTGACTGAAGCTTTCTTT. Translated, it gives CASSPGLTEAFF.

CDR3 DNA sequence: TGTGCCAGCAGCCCCGATTGGGAGGGGAATCAGCCCCAGCATTTT. Amino acid sequence: CASSPDWEGNQPQHF. The J gene is TRBJ1-5, the V gene TRBV6-5; perhaps TRBD1 as D (5 bases). Trimming took 6 bases from V and 4 from J, leaving 16 bases between them. Germline CDR1 and CDR2: MNHEY and SVGAGI. The CDR3 consists of 15 residues.

J is TRBJ1-1 and V is TRBV1. TRBV1 is a known pseudogene. There are 13 residues in the CDR3. The CDR3 sequence: CTSSRVKTAEAFF. CDR3 bases: TGCACCAGCAGCAGGGTAAAAACGGCTGAAGCTTTCTTT.

The genes are TRBV7-9 and TRBJ1-5; 9 nucleotides agree with TRBD1. Germline V gene data show CDR1 as SEHNR and CDR2 as FQNEAQ (reference sequence). The CDR3 is 17 residues long. With 5 bases clipped from V and 0 bases from J, the junction kept 8 bases outside the gene matches. CDR3 amino acids: CASSEDRGGISNQPQHF. The DNA for the CDR3 is TGTGCCAGCAGCGAGGACAGGGGCGGAATTAGCAATCAGCCCCAGCATTTT.

The chain carries TRBV5-1 and TRBJ2-7; D unclear. This CDR3 has 14 amino acids. V lost 1 base, J lost 5 bases, and 13 bases lay in between. From germline, CDR1 is SGHRS and CDR2 YFSETQ. The CDR3 region is CASSLIPGNDEQYF. The CDR3 DNA sequence: TGCGCCAGCAGCTTGATCCCAGGTAACGACGAGCAGTACTTC.

The V and J genes are TRBV6-1 and TRBJ2-1; 10 positions match TRBD2. The CDR3 spans 17 residues. With 4 bases clipped from V and 0 bases from J, the junction kept 6 bases outside the gene matches. CDR1 and CDR2 (germline): MNHNS, SASEGT. The CDR3 protein is CASSGLAGVSSYNEQFF. The CDR3 coding sequence is TGTGCCAGCAGTGGACTAGCGGGTGTCAGCTCCTACAATGAGCAGTTCTTC.

The rearrangement links TRBV25-1 to TRBJ1-2, with a weak D call TRBD1 (6 bases). This CDR3 has 14 amino acids. Germline lookup yields CDR1 MGHDK and CDR2 SYGVNS. The V gene lost 3 bases and the J gene lost 6 bases, with 14 bases spanning the gap. CDR3 DNA: TGTGCCAGCAGTGACAGGCCAGGGGATAATGGCTACACCTTC. Translating gives CASSDRPGDNGYTF.

This clone was picked up a small number of times. The chain is built from TRBV25-1 and TRBJ2-3; a possible D gene is TRBD2 (5 bases). The CDR3 has 17 residues. Trimming took 1 base from V and 5 from J, leaving 19 bases between them. Germline V CDR1 and CDR2: MGHDK, SYGVNS. This CDR3 is CASSELGSVESLDTQYF. The CDR3 DNA sequence: TGTGCCAGCAGTGAATTAGGGAGCGTGGAGTCTCTAGATACGCAGTATTTT. The full variable domain, rest sourced from reference TRBV25-1 and TRBJ2-3, is EADIYQTPRYLVIGTGKKITLECSQTMGHDKMYWYQQDPGMELHLIHYSYGVNSTEKGDLSSESTVSRIRTEHFPLTLESARPSHTSQYLCASSELGSVESLDTQYFGPGTRLTVL.

This sequence joins TRBV7-3 and TRBJ2-3; D is undetermined. The germline V gene has CDR1 SGHTA and CDR2 FQGTGA. V lost 3 bases and J lost 1, with 11 bases in between. This CDR3 spans 15 amino acids. CDR3 loop: CASSFRNGGTDTQYF. CDR3 DNA sequence: TGTGCCAGCAGCTTCCGGAACGGTGGCACAGATACGCAGTATTTT.

This clone appeared a few times. This CDR3 is CASSQDTGTNHYEQYF. DNA of the CDR3: TGCGCCAGCAGCCAGGATACCGGGACTAACCATTACGAGCAGTACTTC. The chain has TRBV4-3 and TRBJ2-7, with TRBD2 matching over 7 bases. V trimming: 3 bases; J trimming: 4 bases; junction bases outside the gene matches: 12. Germline V gene data show CDR1 as LGHNA and CDR2 as YSLEER. The CDR3 has 16 residues.

The gene calls are TRBV7-3 and TRBJ2-5, with TRBD1 matching over 10 bases. The CDR3 has 14 amino acids. The V gene end was trimmed by 5 bases and the J gene end by 6 bases; junction bases not matched to a gene: 6. Germline lookup yields CDR1 SGHTA and CDR2 FQGTGA. CDR3: CASSEGTGAKTQYF. In nucleotides, the CDR3 is TGTGCCAGCAGCGAAGGGACAGGGGCGAAGACCCAGTACTTC.

This clone was seen a handful of times. The chain's CDR3 is CASSVEPGRSTEAFF. The CDR3 DNA follows: TGTGCCAGCAGCGTAGAGCCGGGCCGGAGTACTGAAGCTTTCTTT. The chain joins TRBV9 to TRBJ1-1; unclear D gene. The CDR3 extends over 15 amino acids. Germline CDR1 and CDR2: SGDLS and YYNGEE. Trimming stripped 0 bases from V and 5 bases from J, with 14 bases between.

The chain has TRBV4-3 and TRBJ2-5, with D unresolved. V gave up 1 base and J gave up 4 bases, with 13 bases separating them. The CDR3 consists of 15 residues. Germline V gives CDR1 LGHNA, CDR2 YSLEER. Here the CDR3 reads CASSQVPKAPETQYF. The CDR3, as DNA: TGCGCCAGCAGCCAAGTTCCTAAAGCCCCAGAGACCCAGTACTTC.

The table lists this clone with a few counts. The V gene is TRBV2, the J gene TRBJ1-1, with D hard to call. With 1 base removed from V and 1 base from J, the gap between germline ends came to 7 bases. The length of the CDR3 is 14 residues. Germline V lookup: CDR1 SNHLY, CDR2 FYNNEI. The CDR3 DNA is TGTGCCAGCAGTGAAGGTACAAGGAACACTGAAGCTTTCTTT. Amino acid sequence: CASSEGTRNTEAFF.

The gene calls are TRBV7-2 and TRBJ2-1; D may be TRBD1 or TRBD2 (6 bases each). Germline V CDR1 and CDR2: SGHTA, FQGNSA. CDR3 length: 15 amino acids. With 5 bases removed from V and 5 bases from J, the gap between germline ends came to 16 bases. The CDR3 coding sequence is TGTGCCAGCAGCCTGGACAGATGGGGGGACAATGAGCAGTTCTTC. Protein: CASSLDRWGDNEQFF.

Here the CDR3 reads CASSLRDRDQPQHF. DNA of the CDR3: TGTGCCAGCAGCCTCCGGGACAGGGATCAGCCCCAGCATTTT. This sequence joins TRBV5-4 and TRBJ1-5, with TRBD1 identical over 9 bases. With V trimmed by 4 bases and J by 5 bases, 4 bases remained unmatched. The CDR3 contains 14 residues. Germline V lookup: CDR1 SGHNT, CDR2 YYREEE (reference sequence).

This clone was detected only a few times. V is TRBV9 and J is TRBJ1-6; no clear D. The germline CDR1 and CDR2 sequences are SGDLS and YYNGEE. The germline V and J ends were trimmed by 0 bases and 7 bases, with 8 bases remaining between them. The CDR3 extends over 14 amino acids. The CDR3 spells CASSVEAENSPLHF. CDR3 sequence (DNA): TGTGCCAGCAGCGTAGAGGCGGAGAATTCACCCCTCCACTTT.

J is TRBJ2-7 and V is TRBV7-2; TRBD2 matches at 13 bases. This CDR3 has 16 residues. CDR1 and CDR2 (germline): SGHTA, FQGNSA. Trimming took 5 bases from V and 3 from J; bases not matched to a gene: 7. The CDR3 spells CASSAGTSGTIYEQYF. The CDR3 nucleotides are TGTGCCAGCAGCGCCGGGACTAGCGGGACAATCTACGAGCAGTACTTC. Variable domain in full (rest from reference TRBV7-2 and TRBJ2-7): GAGVSQSPSNKVTEKGKDVELRCDPISGHTALYWYRQSLGQGLEFLIYFQGNSAPDKSGLPSDRFSAERTGGSVSTLTIQRTQQEDSAVYLCASSAGTSGTIYEQYFGPGTRLTVT.

This chain joins TRBV4-3 and TRBJ2-1; 11 nucleotides agree with TRBD2. The V segment lost 1 base and the J segment 7 bases; nucleotides outside the gene matches: 9. This CDR3 is built from 17 residues. Looked up from germline, CDR1 is LGHNA and CDR2 is YSLEER. For the CDR3, the DNA is TGCGCCAGCAGCCAAGGACTGGCTAGCGGGAGGTATAATGAGCAGTTCTTC. Encoded protein: CASSQGLASGRYNEQFF.

This clone has only a few counts. This chain uses TRBV7-9 with TRBJ2-7; 13 nucleotides align to TRBD2. The germline V gene encodes CDR1 SEHNR and CDR2 FQNEAQ (reference sequence). The CDR3 length is 19 residues. The junction had 14 bases not matched to a gene; V was cut back by 4 bases and J by 2 bases. The CDR3 region has the DNA TGTGCCAGCAGCTCCCCCCGTAGAGAAACTAGCGGGAGGGCCTACGAGCAGTACTTC. It yields the protein CASSSPRRETSGRAYEQYF.

CDR3 in DNA: TGTGCCAGCAGTGACGGGACAGGGGGCGCAGATACGCAGTATTTT. It translates to CASSDGTGGADTQYF. The chain employs TRBV7-2 and TRBJ2-3; 12 nucleotides align to TRBD1. The V and J ends lost 6 bases and 4 bases, in that order; junction bases with no gene match: 5. Germline values: CDR1 SGHTA, CDR2 FQGNSA. The CDR3 is made up of 15 amino acids.

For the CDR3, the DNA is TGTGCCAGCAGCTTAGGAGGCGGCTATGGCTACACCTTC. It codes for CASSLGGGYGYTF. The J gene is TRBJ1-2, the V gene TRBV13, with no clear D. Deletions cut 0 bases from V and 4 bases from J, with 6 bases between. The CDR3 contains 13 residues. Germline lookup yields CDR1 PRHDT and CDR2 FYEKMQ (reference sequence).